In this sample, the clone carrying this T cell receptor (beta chain) turned up many times. Its antigen is unknown. V was pared by 7 bases and J by 4 bases, with 15 bases of the junction left unmatched. The CDR3 spans 17 residues. Germline CDR1 reads SQVTM; CDR2 reads ANQGSEA. It was genomic DNA that served as the template for profiling TCR beta VDJ and CDR3. TCRdb called the reads again in MiXCR, with one record for every CDR3 protein. The repertoire holds roughly 160,000 distinct CDR3 sequences, around half seen once, with 2.5% to 3.5% in the top ten. Whoever was chosen for sequencing had shown CD8+CD57+ cell expansion by flow cytometry. Severe acquired aplastic anemia affected all patients. The sample is drawn from a study of CD8+CD57+ T cells in acquired aplastic anemia. Study overall: An average of approximately 3.4 ug of DNA was obtained from sorted CD4+ and CD8+ cells.

Findings of the study overall: Overlapping CD8+ CDR3 repertoires of patients and controls contained 25 to 35 shared sequences. The CD8+ Simpson's diversity of patients and controls was not significantly different.

The sample was sorted CD4+, CD8+, or CD8+CD57+ T cells (not recorded which) from PBMCs. The chain has TRBV29-1 and TRBJ2-6, with 8 bases matching TRBD1. This TCR was recovered from a human donor with aplastic anemia. The CDR3 here is CSARTGTGPSGANVLTF. The CDR3 DNA reads TGCAGCGCTCGCACCGGGACAGGTCCATCGGGGGCCAACGTCCTGACTTTC.